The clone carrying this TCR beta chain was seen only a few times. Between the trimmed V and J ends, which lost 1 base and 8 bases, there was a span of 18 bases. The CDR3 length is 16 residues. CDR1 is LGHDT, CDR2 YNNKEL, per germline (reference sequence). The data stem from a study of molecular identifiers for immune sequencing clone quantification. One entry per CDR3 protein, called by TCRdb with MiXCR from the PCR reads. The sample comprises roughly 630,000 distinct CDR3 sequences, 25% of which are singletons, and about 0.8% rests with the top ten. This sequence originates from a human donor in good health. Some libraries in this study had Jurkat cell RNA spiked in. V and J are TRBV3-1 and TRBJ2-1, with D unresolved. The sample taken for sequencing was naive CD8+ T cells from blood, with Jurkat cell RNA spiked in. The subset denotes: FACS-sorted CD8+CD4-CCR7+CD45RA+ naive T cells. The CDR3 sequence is CASSQAFRSQDDEQFF. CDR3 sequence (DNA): TGTGCCAGCAGCCAAGCATTTAGATCCCAGGACGATGAGCAGTTCTTC.